A selection of T cell receptor beta chains follows, all from one sample in a study of identical twins. One entry per CDR3 protein, called by TCRdb with MiXCR from the 5' RACE reads. The sample records 450,000 to 650,000 distinct CDR3 sequences, 9.6% being singletons. The same specimen was also included in a second study, on yellow fever vaccine responses in identical twins.

Sequencing was carried out using PBMCs. The receptors here all came from a woman aged 18-29 years in good health. CDR3s include the opening cysteine and the closing phenylalanine or tryptophan. A D gene is named only where the DNA matches it firmly. Size tells how often a clone was seen (once, few, many) or the class of an expanded clone, and some rows leave it out.

TRBJ2-3 TRBD2 few TRBV28 CASSPLGAGEGDTQYF TGTGCCAGCAGTCCCCTCGGAGCGGGGGAGGGAGATACGCAGTATTTT
TRBJ1-6 NA NA TRBV11-2 CASSLGGQSPLHF TGTGCCAGCAGCTTAGGTGGACAGTCACCCCTCCACTTT
TRBJ2-3 NA many TRBV7-2 CASSMATDTQYF TGTGCCAGCAGCATGGCCACAGATACGCAGTATTTT
TRBJ2-2 NA many TRBV28 CASSYLQGWAGELFF TGTGCCAGCAGTTACCTACAGGGTTGGGCCGGGGAGCTGTTTTTT
TRBJ2-1 TRBD2 NA TRBV7-3 CASRSEGTSGGNEQFF TGTGCCAGCAGATCGGAAGGGACTAGCGGGGGGAATGAGCAGTTCTTC
TRBJ2-7 TRBD2 many TRBV29-1 CSVEDPAGGSTYEQYF TGCAGCGTTGAAGATCCGGCTGGCGGGAGTACCTACGAGCAGTACTTC
TRBJ2-1 TRBD2 NA TRBV29-1 CSVGGTSGRGDNEQFF TGCAGCGTTGGCGGGACTAGCGGGAGAGGTGACAATGAGCAGTTCTTC
TRBJ2-1 TRBD2 many TRBV10-3 CAISETLSGSSYNEQFF TGTGCCATCAGTGAAACCCTAAGCGGGAGTTCGTACAATGAGCAGTTCTTC
TRBJ2-3 NA few TRBV3-1 CASSQGTGITDTQYF TGTGCCAGCAGCCAAGGAACAGGGATCACAGATACGCAGTATTTT
TRBJ2-7 NA many TRBV20-1 CSASPEREQYF TGCAGTGCTAGCCCAGAGCGCGAGCAGTACTTC
TRBJ2-5 TRBD1 many TRBV10-3 CATRTGSQETQYF TGTGCCACCCGGACAGGGAGTCAAGAGACCCAGTACTTC
TRBJ2-1 NA few TRBV7-2 CASSKDSTPGFF TGTGCCAGCAGCAAGGACAGTACACCAGGGTTCTTC
TRBJ2-2 TRBD1 NA TRBV9 CASSTPQTGGTGELFF TGTGCCAGCAGCACACCGCAGACAGGGGGCACCGGGGAGCTGTTTTTT
TRBJ2-7 TRBD2 NA TRBV5-4 CASSPSFRGGSYEQYF TGTGCCAGCAGCCCTTCGTTTCGGGGGGGGTCCTACGAGCAGTACTTC
TRBJ1-2 NA NA TRBV24-1 CATSPRGIPGAGGYTF TGTGCCACCAGTCCCCGGGGGATACCGGGGGCCGGTGGCTACACCTTC
TRBJ2-3 TRBD1 few TRBV19 CASSIDREDTQYF TGTGCCAGTAGTATTGACAGGGAGGATACGCAGTATTTT
TRBJ2-7 TRBD2 NA TRBV12-3/TRBV12-4 CASSPRTSGAISYEQYF TGTGCCAGCAGTCCACGGACTAGCGGGGCCATTTCCTACGAGCAGTACTTC
TRBJ2-1 NA NA TRBV20-1 CSASGDLYNEQFF TGCAGTGCTAGTGGGGATCTCTACAATGAGCAGTTCTTC
TRBJ1-5 NA few TRBV10-1 CASSGTGGARQPQHF TGCGCCAGCAGTGGCACGGGAGGGGCGCGGCAGCCCCAGCATTTT
TRBJ1-2 TRBD1 many TRBV12-3/TRBV12-4 CASSYDVSGTGTGGYTF TGTGCCAGCAGTTATGATGTTTCGGGGACAGGGACAGGTGGCTACACCTTC
TRBJ2-1 TRBD2 NA TRBV27 CASTSGRIAGAIYNEQFF TGTGCCAGCACCTCAGGCCGTATAGCGGGAGCGATTTACAATGAGCAGTTCTTC
TRBJ2-1 NA many TRBV5-1 CASSYSLSNEQFF TGCGCCAGCAGCTACAGCCTTTCCAATGAGCAGTTCTTC
TRBJ2-7 NA NA TRBV28 CASSKPPGDYEQYF TGTGCCAGCAGTAAACCCCCCGGAGACTACGAGCAGTACTTC
TRBJ1-5 TRBD1 many TRBV15 CATSSLGGPNQPQHF TGTGCCACCAGCAGCTTAGGGGGCCCCAATCAGCCCCAGCATTTT
TRBJ2-7 TRBD2 NA TRBV9 CASSVAGTSDYEQYF TGTGCCAGCAGCGTAGCCGGGACTAGCGACTACGAGCAGTACTTC
TRBJ1-4 NA many TRBV5-1 CASSLAQGLRGEKLFF TGCGCCAGCAGCTTGGCTCAGGGGTTAAGAGGGGAAAAACTGTTTTTT